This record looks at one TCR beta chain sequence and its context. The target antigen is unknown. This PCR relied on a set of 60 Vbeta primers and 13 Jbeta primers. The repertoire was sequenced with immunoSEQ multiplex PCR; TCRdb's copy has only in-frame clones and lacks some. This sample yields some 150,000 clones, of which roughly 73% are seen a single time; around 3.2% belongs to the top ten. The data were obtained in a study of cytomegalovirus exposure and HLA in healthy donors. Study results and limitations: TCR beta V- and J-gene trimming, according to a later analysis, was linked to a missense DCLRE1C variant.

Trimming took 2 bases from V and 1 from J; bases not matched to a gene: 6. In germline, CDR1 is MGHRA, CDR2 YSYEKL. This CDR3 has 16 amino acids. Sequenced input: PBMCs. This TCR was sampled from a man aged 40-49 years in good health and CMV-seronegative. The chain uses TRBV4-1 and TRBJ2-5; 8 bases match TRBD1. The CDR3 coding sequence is TGCGCCAGCAGCCAACCTGACAGGGGAGGCCAAGAGACCCAGTACTTC. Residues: CASSQPDRGGQETQYF.